This T cell receptor beta chain was sequenced for a study of identical twins. As to this clonotype: What it binds is not known.

J gave up 4 bases and V 4 bases, and 15 bases lay outside the gene matches. The length of the CDR3 is 17 residues. Per the germline V gene, CDR1 is SQVTM and CDR2 is ANQGSEA. General study findings and limits: When twins shared out-of-frame alpha sequences, those sequences had excess low generation probability.

Each CDR3 protein gets one entry after TCRdb re-called the 5' RACE reads with MiXCR. Seen here are 600,000 to 850,000 distinct CDR3 sequences, 18% observed once, and the top ten hold less than 15%. These data were also filed under a second study, of T cells expressing NK-cell markers. That paper adds: Source material for TCR beta repertoires consisted of sorted CD3+CD56+NKG2C+, CD3+CD56+NKG2C- and CD3+CD56-NKG2C+ T cells. T cells sorted in several experiments were restricted to alpha-beta TCR T cells by an anti-gamma-delta TCR antibody.

V usage is TRBV29-1 and J usage is TRBJ2-5; 10 bases map to TRBD2. This TCR was recovered from a woman in her late teens or twenties in good health. The sample was PBMCs. The CDR3 loop reads CSVVGFGLAGEGETQYF. The CDR3 nucleotides are TGCAGCGTTGTTGGCTTCGGGCTAGCGGGAGAGGGAGAGACCCAGTACTTC.